The sequence of this T cell receptor (beta chain) was determined in a study of CD4 T cells in relation to SARS-CoV-2 and coronaviruses. Study information: Patient ages ranged from about 21 to 72, median 38.

Points from the study as a whole: Compared with monoreactive clones, crossreactive clones showed significantly weaker SARS-CoV-2 expansion. The assay detects memory recall responses, not culture-primed primary responses. In roughly 60% of donors, memory CD4+ clonotypes crossrecognized SARS-CoV-2 and at least one common cold coronavirus spike.

Assay: immunoSEQ multiplex PCR; the TCRdb copy retains only in-frame clones and omits some. The sample shows tens of thousands of clones, 92% of them seen only once. To note about this clone: Its antigen is currently unknown.

Trimming shortened V by 3 bases and J by 5 bases, and 14 bases separated the two germline ends. The germline gives CDR1 SGHNT, CDR2 YENEEA. The CDR3 sequence is 15 residues long. Sequencing was performed on naive CD4+ T cells from PBMCs. Subset reported: naive CD4+ T cells isolated by negative enrichment. The origin of this receptor is an adult with COVID-19. The V gene is TRBV11-3, the J gene TRBJ2-1; D is perhaps TRBD2 (6 bases). The CDR3 here is CASSFDGRRDNEQFF. The CDR3 DNA follows: TGTGCCAGCAGCTTTGACGGCCGGAGGGACAATGAGCAGTTCTTC.